These 25 T cell receptor beta chains were sequenced from one sample in a study of neurological immune-mediated disorders. Regarding time point: technical triplicate 3. Using its own MiXCR run on the 5' RACE reads, TCRdb lists one record per CDR3 protein. The data hold approximately 40,000 distinct CDR3 sequences, with about 22% observed a single time. Sequencing used PBMCs. The source of these receptors is a man in his 60s with HTLV-1-associated myelopathy (HAM/TSP).

The CDR3 coding sequence is TGCGCCAGCAGCCCGACAGGGCCAAATCAGCCCCAGCATTTT. Translated: CASSPTGPNQPQHF. This chain links TRBV5-1 with TRBJ1-5; 7 bases line up with TRBD1. The CDR3 is 14 amino acids. Germline lookup yields CDR1 SGHRS and CDR2 YFSETQ. J gave up 4 bases and V 4 bases, and 5 bases lay outside the gene matches. Variable domain in full (rest from reference TRBV5-1 and TRBJ1-5): KAGVTQTPRYLIKTRGQQVTLSCSPISGHRSVSWYQQTPGQGLQFLFEYFSETQRNKGNFPGRFSGRQFSNSRSEMNVSTLELGDSALYLCASSPTGPNQPQHFGDGTRLSIL.

This clonotype was recorded many times. This rearrangement joins TRBV20-1 to TRBJ2-7, with 12 bases lining up with TRBD2. CDR1 and CDR2 from the germline V gene are DFQATT and SNEGSKA (reference sequence). Germline trimming cut 0 bases from V and 6 bases from J; bases unmatched to any gene: 6. This CDR3 comprises 15 residues. The chain's CDR3 is CSARDRLAGVGEQYF. DNA for the CDR3: TGCAGTGCTAGAGATCGACTAGCGGGAGTCGGCGAGCAGTACTTC.

The genes are TRBV4-1 and TRBJ2-1, with a weak D call TRBD1 (7 bases). The germline V gene encodes CDR1 MGHRA and CDR2 YSYEKL. V was cut by 1 base and J by 0 bases, with 13 bases left in between. This CDR3 spans 17 amino acids. CDR3 region: CASSQVAGQYSYNEQFF. CDR3 nucleotide sequence: TGCGCCAGCAGCCAAGTGGCGGGACAGTACTCCTACAATGAGCAGTTCTTC.

This clonotype was counted many times. The gene calls are TRBV5-6 and TRBJ1-2; 9 nucleotides align to TRBD1. Germline trimming cut 3 bases from V and 7 bases from J; bases unmatched to any gene: 4. Germline V gene lookup returns CDR1 SGHDT and CDR2 YYEEEE. There are 13 residues in the CDR3. CDR3 nucleotide sequence: TGTGCCAGCAGCTGGGACAGGGAACTTGGCTACACCTTC. Amino acid sequence: CASSWDRELGYTF.

CDR3 in DNA: TGTGCCGGCGGTTCCTCGCGGGATACGCAGTATTTT. Translating gives CAGGSSRDTQYF. The chain combines TRBV12-3 or TRBV12-4 with TRBJ2-3, with D hard to call. CDR3 length: 12 amino acids. Trimming pared 11 bases from V and 6 bases from J, leaving 15 bases between.

This clonotype was picked up many times. The chain couples TRBV12-3 or TRBV12-4 to TRBJ2-4, with TRBD1 matching over 7 bases. The CDR3 is 15 amino acids. Trimming at V came to 5 bases and at J to 8 bases, leaving 12 bases not matched to a gene. The CDR3 nucleotides read TGTGCCAGCAGTAGGACAGGATACAGTGGGGACATTCAGTACTTC. Translating gives CASSRTGYSGDIQYF.

This clonotype was counted many times. One junction end disagrees with the germline gene, perhaps due to a read error. V is TRBV7-7 and J is TRBJ2-2, with D hard to call. CDR3 length: 15 residues. In germline, CDR1 is SSHAT, CDR2 FNYEAQ (reference sequence). CDR3 amino acids: CASSFQPMNTGELFF. The CDR3 coding sequence is TGTGCTAGCAGCTTTCAGCCTATGAACACCGGGGAGCTGTTTTTT.

This clonotype was seen repeatedly, ten times or more. The rearrangement links TRBV7-9 to TRBJ2-5; 9 bases align to TRBD1. The CDR3 consists of 16 residues. V lost 2 bases to trimming and J lost 5 bases; unmatched junction nucleotides: 9. Germline values: CDR1 SEHNR, CDR2 FQNEAQ (reference sequence). Written as DNA, the CDR3 is TGTGCCAGCAGCTTACGGGGGACAGGGAGTGGCGAGACCCAGTACTTC. It encodes CASSLRGTGSGETQYF.

V usage is TRBV12-2 and J usage is TRBJ2-3. TRBV12-2 is listed as a pseudogene. The CDR3 spans 12 residues. CDR3 protein: CASRLEADKQYF. The CDR3 coding sequence is TGTGCAAGTCGCTTAGAGGCAGATAAGCAGTATTTT.

This clonotype has ten or more counts. The chain is built from TRBV12-3 or TRBV12-4 and TRBJ2-4; 8 bases are shared with TRBD2. With V trimmed by 5 bases and J by 3 bases, 15 bases remained unmatched. CDR3 length equals 18 residues. The CDR3 DNA is TGTGCCAGCAGTCCCACTCTCGGGGGGGACTTGGTCAAAAACATTCAGTACTTC. The encoded protein is CASSPTLGGDLVKNIQYF.

This clonotype has ten or more counts. This chain connects TRBV20-1 to TRBJ1-1; TRBD1 might be the D (6 bases). The germline CDR1 and CDR2 sequences are DFQATT and SNEGSKA (reference sequence). V was trimmed by 0 bases and J by 4 bases, leaving 18 bases between them. The CDR3 loop spans 16 amino acids. CDR3 sequence: CSARDKLRGSGTEAFF. The CDR3 nucleotides are TGCAGTGCTAGAGATAAGTTGAGGGGGTCGGGCACTGAAGCTTTCTTT.

In its sample, this clonotype was seen many times. The genes are TRBV7-8 and TRBJ2-1; possibly TRBD2 for D (6 bases). V lost 3 bases and J lost 7, with 22 bases in between. Per the germline V gene, CDR1 is SGHVS and CDR2 is FQNEAQ. This CDR3 spans 17 amino acids. The CDR3 region has the DNA TGTGCCAGCAGCTTGTGGTTGCAGGAGGGACTTGGGAATGAGCAGTTCTTC. This gives the protein CASSLWLQEGLGNEQFF. The whole variable domain, remainder taken from reference TRBV7-8 and TRBJ2-1, is GAGVSQSPRYKVAKRGQDVALRCDPISGHVSLFWYQQALGQGPEFLTYFQNEAQLDKSGLPSDRFFAERPEGSVSTLKIQRTQQEDSAVYLCASSLWLQEGLGNEQFFGPGTRLTVL.

This clonotype came up many times. V usage is TRBV7-2 and J usage is TRBJ2-2; perhaps D is TRBD1 or TRBD2 (6 bases each). The V end was cut by 6 bases, the J end by 4 bases, with 12 bases between. This CDR3 contains 14 residues. CDR1 SGHTA and CDR2 FQGNSA come from the germline V gene. For the CDR3, the DNA is TGTGCCAGCAGATACTCGGGGGCCACCGGGGAGCTGTTTTTT. Protein product: CASRYSGATGELFF.

This clonotype was seen many times. V and J are TRBV7-6 and TRBJ2-7; possibly TRBD2 for D (7 bases). CDR1 and CDR2 (germline): SGHVS, FNYEAQ. The CDR3 spans 15 residues. The V end was cut by 5 bases, the J end by 2 bases, with 16 bases between. The CDR3 is CASSPGGTFPYEQYF. In DNA form, the CDR3 reads TGTGCCAGCAGCCCCGGGGGGACATTCCCCTACGAGCAGTACTTC.

This clonotype has ten or more counts. This chain uses TRBV20-1 with TRBJ2-2; 7 bases align to TRBD2. The CDR3 covers 15 residues. Per the germline V gene, CDR1 is DFQATT and CDR2 is SNEGSKA (reference sequence). J lost 1 base, V lost 4 bases, and 6 bases had no gene match. The DNA of the CDR3 is TGCAGTGCTACTGGGGCTAGCGGGAACACCGGGGAGCTGTTTTTT. Its protein product is CSATGASGNTGELFF.

The table lists this clonotype with many counts. The chain carries TRBV5-1 and TRBJ1-3; possibly TRBD1 for D (5 bases). Germline values: CDR1 SGHRS, CDR2 YFSETQ. V was cut by 0 bases and J by 0 bases, with 10 bases left in between. This CDR3 contains 16 residues. The CDR3 DNA is TGCGCCAGCAGCTTGGACGGGGCGAGCTCTGGAAACACCATATATTTT. This sequence encodes CASSLDGASSGNTIYF.

V and J are TRBV9 and TRBJ2-1, with D tentatively TRBD2 (6 bases). This CDR3 comprises 14 residues. Germline values: CDR1 SGDLS, CDR2 YYNGEE. V lost 4 bases, J lost 7 bases, and 15 bases lay in between. CDR3 amino acids: CASSPVGGSNEQFF. The CDR3 DNA reads as TGTGCCAGCAGCCCCGTGGGAGGTTCTAATGAGCAGTTCTTC. The full variable domain, its missing parts supplied by reference TRBV9 and TRBJ2-1, is DSGVTQTPKHLITATGQRVTLRCSPRSGDLSVYWYQQSLDQGLQFLIQYYNGEERAKGNILERFSAQQFPDLHSELNLSSLELGDSALYFCASSPVGGSNEQFFGPGTRLTVL.

The gene calls are TRBV29-1 and TRBJ1-1; D gene uncertain. V was shortened by 5 bases and J by 1 base, with 8 bases between the two germline ends. The CDR3 is made up of 12 amino acids. Looked up from germline, CDR1 is SQVTM and CDR2 is ANQGSEA. The CDR3 DNA sequence: TGCAGCGTTTATTCATGGAACACTGAAGCTTTCTTT. Translated, it gives CSVYSWNTEAFF.

This clonotype was found many times. The CDR3 reads CASSVRGGTDTQYF. The CDR3 DNA reads TGTGCCAGCAGCGTCCGAGGTGGCACAGATACGCAGTATTTT. The chain couples TRBV7-9 to TRBJ2-3; D is undetermined. The CDR3 has 14 amino acids. Germline CDR1 is SEHNR and CDR2 is FQNEAQ (reference sequence). Trimming took 5 bases from V and 1 from J, leaving 10 bases between them.

This clonotype was picked up one time. The CDR3 coding sequence is TGTGCCAGCAGTTATTCGGATGGGGGCAAAAACATTCAGTACTTC. Translated: CASSYSDGGKNIQYF. V usage is TRBV6-2 or TRBV6-3 and J usage is TRBJ2-4; D possibly matches TRBD1 or TRBD2 (5 bases each). The CDR3 runs 15 residues. V lost 3 bases to trimming and J lost 3 bases, with 12 bases between them. CDR1 is MNHEY, CDR2 SVGEGT, per germline.

This clonotype was counted at least ten times. The gene calls are TRBV7-2 and TRBJ2-5, with a weak D call TRBD2 (5 bases). Trimming stripped 4 bases from V and 3 bases from J, with 12 bases between. Germline assignment: CDR1 SGHTA and CDR2 FQGNSA. The CDR3 spans 14 residues. CDR3 coding DNA: TGTGCCAGCAGCTCCGGAGGACTGAAAGAGACCCAGTACTTC. Its protein is CASSSGGLKETQYF.

This clonotype was seen many times. The V call is TRBV12-3 or TRBV12-4, the J call TRBJ2-1, with D unclear. This CDR3 is 14 amino acids long. V was pared by 6 bases and J by 0 bases, with 9 bases between. The CDR3 DNA follows: TGTGCCAGCAGCCAAGGGAACTCCTACAATGAGCAGTTCTTC. It specifies CASSQGNSYNEQFF.

This clonotype was recorded many times. V gene TRBV6-6 combines with J gene TRBJ2-7; no definite D call. CDR3 size: 13 residues. Germline CDR1 and CDR2: MNHNY and SVGAGI (reference sequence). V was cut by 0 bases and J by 4 bases, with 7 bases left in between. This CDR3 reads CASSYSMAYEQYF. The DNA for the CDR3 is TGTGCCAGCAGTTACTCGATGGCGTACGAGCAGTACTTC.

This clonotype occurred many times. The chain combines TRBV11-2 with TRBJ2-7; 9 bases line up with TRBD2. The ends lost 2 bases at V and 3 bases at J; junction bases unmatched: 2. Germline CDR1 is SGHAT and CDR2 is FQNNGV. The CDR3 runs 14 residues. Written as DNA, the CDR3 is TGTGCCAGCAGCTTACAACTAGCGGGCTACGAGCAGTACTTC. Amino acid sequence: CASSLQLAGYEQYF.

This clonotype was seen a handful of times. This rearrangement joins TRBV12-3 or TRBV12-4 to TRBJ1-1, with a weak D call TRBD1 (6 bases). V lost 6 bases and J 7 bases, leaving 15 bases between the germline ends. The CDR3 is made up of 13 amino acids. The CDR3 region has the DNA TGTGCCAGCAGAAAAGGGGACACGGGTGAAGCTTTCTTT. Residues: CASRKGDTGEAFF.